This TCR beta chain comes out of a study of post-analysis software for immune sequencing data. The wider study: Relapsing-remitting, secondary progressive and progressive-relapsing courses of multiple sclerosis were included. Study-level results: Those with multiple sclerosis, the patient group, showed significantly lower normalized Chao1 diversity than controls. By F measure, strong co-clustering occurred among samples prepared in the same batch. Patients carried roughly five TRBV segments more frequently than controls did, and TRBV5-6, TRBV5-1 and TRBV20-1 were among them.

Prepared TCR beta cDNA libraries contained unique molecular identifiers. Input of roughly 0.85 to 11 million T cells yielded roughly 0.5 million cDNA molecules. A single record per CDR3 protein comes from TCRdb applying MiXCR to the PCR reads. The data contain about 460,000 distinct CDR3 sequences, under 55% of them singletons. The table lists this clonotype with a count of one. Its antigen is currently unknown. The V end was cut by 5 bases, the J end by 11 bases, with 24 bases between. The CDR3 has 15 residues. Germline assignment: CDR1 MNHEY and CDR2 SMNVEV (reference sequence). Sequenced sample: blood. This sequence was found in a girl aged 10-17 years with multiple sclerosis. The V and J genes are TRBV27 and TRBJ2-5; D possibly uses TRBD1 or TRBD2 (5 bases each). CDR3 sequence (DNA): TGTGCCAGCAGTCCCCTCGAGGGGCGCCTAGGAGAGCAGTACTTC. The encoded protein is CASSPLEGRLGEQYF.